The source of this TCR beta chain is a study of blood T cell repertoires in COVID-19. CDR1 and CDR2 from the germline V gene are SGHTA and FQGNSA. The ends were cut back, 0 bases at V and 4 bases at J, with 13 bases in the middle. The CDR3 sequence is 16 residues long. Authors' methods: Reference gene primer amplification gave nucleated cell count estimates. Profiled with immunoSEQ multiplex PCR; TCRdb holds only in-frame clones, not every one. V, J and clone size are those of that table, while D and trimming were read from the DNA. The sample carries about 220,000 clones, approximately 80% recorded once.

This clonotype was sampled from a human donor in a cohort sampled during active COVID-19. This chain links TRBV7-2 with TRBJ2-1; D might be TRBD1 (6 bases). Sequenced material: peripheral blood. The CDR3: CASSLARTAIYNEQFF. The CDR3 DNA is TGTGCCAGCAGCTTAGCAAGGACAGCTATATACAATGAGCAGTTCTTC.